The 13 T cell receptor beta chains reported below all come from one sample, sequenced in a study of cytomegalovirus exposure and HLA in healthy donors. Amplification used 60 Vbeta primers and 13 Jbeta primers. Using immunoSEQ multiplex PCR, the repertoire was profiled, and TCRdb retains in-frame clones only, with some absent. This table holds over 150,000 clones, under 70% found once. The specimen sequenced was PBMCs. The source is a woman in her forties in good health and CMV-seropositive.

The chain joins TRBV14 to TRBJ2-7, with a possible D match to TRBD1 (5 bases). This CDR3 has 14 amino acids. The V gene lost 0 bases and the J gene lost 5 bases, with 11 bases spanning the gap. The germline CDR1 and CDR2 sequences are SGHDN and FVKESK. This CDR3 is CASSQDLGADEQYF. The CDR3 bases are TGTGCCAGCAGCCAAGACCTAGGGGCCGACGAGCAGTACTTC.

This clone was picked up a small number of times. The chain employs TRBV7-8 and TRBJ2-5; 7 bases map to TRBD1. This CDR3 spans 14 amino acids. Germline CDR1 reads SGHVS; CDR2 reads FQNEAQ. Trimming cost V 7 bases and J 1 base; bases outside gene matches: 6. The CDR3 region is CASTVTGVQETQYF. The CDR3 coding sequence is TGTGCCAGCACCGTAACAGGGGTCCAAGAGACCCAGTACTTC.

The chain couples TRBV7-9 to TRBJ2-6; TRBD1 aligns across 7 bases. The CDR3 runs to 17 residues. Germline V gene lookup returns CDR1 SEHNR and CDR2 FQNEAQ (reference sequence). The V gene end was trimmed by 5 bases and the J gene end by 0 bases; junction bases not matched to a gene: 7. The CDR3 protein is CASSEGQAYSGANVLTF. The CDR3 DNA follows: TGTGCCAGCAGCGAAGGACAGGCCTACTCTGGGGCCAACGTCCTGACTTTC.

The gene calls are TRBV28 and TRBJ1-2, with 7 bases aligning to TRBD1. V shed 5 bases, J shed 5 bases, and the junction held 8 bases outside the gene matches. The germline gives CDR1 MDHEN, CDR2 SYDVKM. This CDR3 is built from 14 residues. The DNA of the CDR3 is TGTGCCAGCAGTACCCCAGGCAGGGGGTATGGCTACACCTTC. Encoded protein: CASSTPGRGYGYTF.

V usage is TRBV7-6 and J usage is TRBJ2-3, with 7 bases aligning to TRBD1. Looked up from germline, CDR1 is SGHVS and CDR2 is FNYEAQ. The CDR3 has 15 amino acids. V trimming: 5 bases; J trimming: 7 bases; junction bases outside the gene matches: 12. CDR3 loop: CASSQTGTAIYTQYF. In DNA, the CDR3 is TGTGCCAGCAGCCAAACGGGGACAGCCATTTATACGCAGTATTTT.

CDR3 in DNA: TGTGCCAGCAGCTTAGCGGGACAGTGGATGTCCTACGAGCAGTACTTC. Translating gives CASSLAGQWMSYEQYF. The chain uses TRBV7-6 and TRBJ2-7; 7 bases agree with TRBD1. This CDR3 comprises 16 residues. V lost 0 bases, J lost 1 base, and 6 bases stayed unmatched. The germline gives CDR1 SGHVS, CDR2 FNYEAQ.

For the CDR3, the DNA is TGTGCCAGCAGCACTAGGACTAGCGGGAGTCCCTACGAGCAGTACTTC. It specifies CASSTRTSGSPYEQYF. The chain carries TRBV7-2 and TRBJ2-7; TRBD2 matches 13 bases. CDR1 is SGHTA, CDR2 FQGNSA, per germline. The CDR3 consists of 16 residues. V was pared by 5 bases and J by 2 bases, with 6 bases of the junction left unmatched.

The CDR3 loop reads CAREGAPGYEQYF. The CDR3 DNA is TGCGCCAGAGAGGGGGCACCCGGCTACGAGCAGTACTTC. The chain is built from TRBV10-1 and TRBJ2-7; 7 nucleotides match TRBD1. The CDR3 contains 13 residues. The ends lost 9 bases at V and 3 bases at J; junction bases unmatched: 8. Germline CDR1 WNHNN, CDR2 SYGVQD (reference sequence).

The gene calls are TRBV5-1 and TRBJ1-5, with D perhaps TRBD1 (5 bases). This CDR3 is built from 14 residues. CDR1 is SGHRS and CDR2 is YFSETQ in the germline V gene. V lost 0 bases and J 4 bases, leaving 8 bases between the germline ends. Here the CDR3 reads CASSLEGINQPQHF. Written as DNA, the CDR3 is TGCGCCAGCAGCTTGGAGGGGATAAATCAGCCCCAGCATTTT.

This clone was seen a handful of times. This rearrangement joins TRBV7-9 to TRBJ2-7; D is unclear. The ends were cut back, 1 base at V and 3 bases at J, with 7 bases in the middle. The CDR3 has 13 amino acids. In germline, CDR1 is SEHNR, CDR2 FQNEAQ (reference sequence). This chain's CDR3 is CASSLVTDYEQYF. DNA of the CDR3: TGTGCCAGCAGCTTAGTAACAGACTACGAGCAGTACTTC.

Note on this clone: The junction departs from the called germline gene at one end, perhaps through a read error. The chain carries TRBV4-3 and TRBJ1-5; 7 positions match TRBD1. The CDR3 is 13 residues long. Germline assignment: CDR1 LGHNA and CDR2 YSLEER. CDR3 protein: CASSQDRNQPQNF. In DNA, the CDR3 is TGCGCCAGCAGCCAGGACAGGAATCAGCCCCAGAATTTT.

The gene calls are TRBV11-2 and TRBJ1-2; TRBD1 agrees at 11 bases. This CDR3 contains 14 residues. Germline CDR1 SGHAT, CDR2 FQNNGV. Trimming removed 5 bases from V and 7 bases from J; junction bases left unmatched: 6. This CDR3 reads CASSQRTGGSGYTF. Written as DNA, the CDR3 is TGTGCCAGCAGCCAACGGACAGGGGGCTCTGGCTACACCTTC.

The chain combines TRBV28 with TRBJ1-4; TRBD1 aligns across 7 bases. CDR3 length: 17 amino acids. V lost 6 bases, J lost 4 bases, and 14 bases stayed unmatched. The germline CDR1 and CDR2 sequences are MDHEN and SYDVKM. The CDR3 DNA is TGTGCCAGCAGCTCCTCTGGAAAGGGGGCGGTTAATGAAAAACTGTTTTTT. This gives the protein CASSSSGKGAVNEKLFF.